The T cell receptor beta chain described here comes from a study of T cell responses to AZD1222 COVID-19 vaccine. Study results and caveats: Sampled repertoires all dated from after the peak T cell response. Spike-specific TCR breadth and depth were elevated following two AZD1222 doses.

Only in-frame clones appear in the TCRdb table, and some are missing; sequencing was by immunoSEQ multiplex PCR. The sample has around 200,000 clones, around 88% seen once. A word on this clone: Its antigen is still unknown.

The CDR3 consists of 16 residues. Trimming took 4 bases from V and 3 from J, leaving 13 bases between them. Germline assignment: CDR1 KGHSH and CDR2 LQKENI. This receptor was obtained from an adult in good health. The chain uses TRBV18 and TRBJ2-6; D is perhaps TRBD2 (5 bases). Sequencing used peripheral blood, obtained on day 0 of AZD1222 vaccination. Here the CDR3 DNA reads TGTGCCAGCTCACGGCGGGCCCCAATTGGGGCCAACGTCCTGACTTTC. It specifies CASSRRAPIGANVLTF. Based on the CDR3 plus reference TRBV18 and TRBJ2-6, the full variable domain is NAGVMQNPRHLVRRRGQEARLRCSPMKGHSHVYWYRQLPEEGLKFMVYLQKENIIDESGMPKERFSAEFPKEGPSILRIQQVVRGDSAAYFCASSRRAPIGANVLTFGAGSRLTVL.